This T cell receptor beta chain was sequenced during a study of shared clonotypes between healthy human individuals. Study results and caveats: In having few donors, the study represented limited genetic and exposure-history diversity.

The naive CD8 population came from CD45RO-negative cells selected for CCR7, without terminally differentiated effector memory CD45RA+ cells. Donors, without exception, were Caucasian adults residing in Nashville, Tennessee. This CDR3 comprises 16 residues. Trimming shortened V by 0 bases and J by 6 bases, and 17 bases separated the two germline ends. Germline lookup yields CDR1 MNHNY and CDR2 SVGAGI (reference sequence). Investigators spread the genomic DNA of each subset evenly over several immunoSEQ plates. The table came from immunoSEQ multiplex PCR; TCRdb's copy has only in-frame clones and leaves some out. The repertoire consists of approximately 600,000 clones, with roughly 96% occurring once and the leading ten covering about 0.11%. Worth noting for this clone: What it binds is unknown.

The sequence derives from a woman aged 25 to 39 in good health. The material sequenced was naive CD8+ T cells sorted from blood. The chain uses TRBV6-6 and TRBJ1-1; D unresolved. CDR3 nucleotides: TGTGCCAGCAGTTACTCGACGTTACCGGCTGGATCTGAAGCTTTCTTT. Translation gives CASSYSTLPAGSEAFF.